This entry concerns a single T cell receptor beta chain. Its antigen remains undetermined. The record has no base qualities; no much larger clone is one base away. This sample was included in a study of PD-1 blockade in classical Hodgkin lymphoma (TCRdb year 2020). Study-wide context: Nivolumab dosing was 3 mg/kg intravenously every 2 weeks, continuing until either disease progression or unacceptable toxicity. The study used TCR beta sequencing and CyTOF to define a peripheral blood immune signature of response to PD-1 blockade in classical Hodgkin lymphoma. General findings and caveats noted by the study authors: Baseline TCR diversity was reported as lower in newly diagnosed patients than in healthy donors, and lower still in relapsed/refractory patients. The study was restricted to a single clinical trial cohort, and the causes of repertoire differences, possibly disease activity or prior therapy, were left undefined. Baseline diversity similar to that of newly diagnosed patients was observed in trial patients achieving complete response, whereas significantly lower diversity was observed in partial responders and progressors. A significant rise by C4D1 was seen in CD4+ but not CD8+ TCR diversity (p=0.0027 vs p=0.16), with the rise being most apparent in complete responders (p=0.02). Patients starting nivolumab less than 1 year after ASCT had lower diversity and were excluded from later analyses to avoid confounding by immune reconstitution.

Trimming removed 11 bases from V and 5 bases from J, leaving 15 bases between the germline ends. CDR1 and CDR2, looked up from the germline V gene, are SNHLY and FYNNEI. The CDR3 has 12 amino acids, counting the end cysteine and phenylalanine. Only CDR3 DNA is held: 36 bases, read in frame from base 1. Genomic DNA was isolated using the Qiagen DNeasy kit from unsorted PBMCs as well as from negatively selected CD4+ and CD8+ fractions. Using primers that anneal to V and J segments, immunoSEQ multiplex PCR amplified the TCR beta CDR3 regions. A synthetic immune receptor repertoire was used to minimize amplification bias, and remaining bias was computationally removed after sequencing. Turning to the authors' computational methods: Repertoire diversity was quantified as the Shannon entropy index using custom Python scripts. Unsorted, CD4+ and CD8+ repertoires were analyzed separately, except in combined analyses where CD4+ and CD8+ sequences were merged in silico. A clone counted as expanded when the clone's frequency after treatment rose at least 2-fold relative to C1D1, and clones undetected at baseline were given a pseudocount of 0.5. Clones with 0 or 1 copy at C1D1 were defined as singleton clones, while clones with 2 or more copies were defined as non-singleton clones. Clones expanded in unsorted samples were labelled as CD4+, CD8+ or unknown by matching protein sequences in sorted samples from the same patient. Wilcoxon tests were applied to paired samples to test diversity changes from C1D1 to C4D1. This immuneACCESS table, as held by TCRdb, lists in-frame sequences with V and J called but not all clones. Of the missing ones, under half trace to an unresolved V gene in checked studies; the others have no known cause. The DNA gave D and trimming, while V, J and clone size come from that table. The sample table lists 30,000 to 45,000 clones, 69% of them with a count of one. Clones ranked in the top ten supply around an eighth of the sample.

This sample's time point label indicates: cycle 2 day 1 (C2D1) of nivolumab. All trial patients had relapsed after autologous stem cell transplantation, with cohorts A, B and C differing in prior brentuximab vedotin exposure. The trial cohort included 56 patients with relapsed/refractory classical Hodgkin lymphoma, and each patient had a best overall response of complete response, partial response or progressive disease. Trial patients were treated with single-agent nivolumab in the multi-cohort phase II CheckMate 205 trial. An independent review committee assessed best overall response by applying the 2007 International Working Group response criteria. Trial PBMCs were obtained immediately prior to nivolumab initiation (C1D1) and on therapy at cycle 2 day 1 and cycle 4 day 1. Peripheral blood was collected in 8 mL Vacutainer Cell Preparation Tubes, from which PBMCs were isolated by centrifugation and then cryopreserved.

The V gene is TRBV2 and the J gene is TRBJ1-1; no D gene can be assigned with confidence. Material: peripheral blood mononuclear cells (PBMCs), obtained before the second cycle of nivolumab. The receptor's source is a human donor with classical Hodgkin lymphoma. The CDR3 is CACRIERTEAFF. The nucleotide sequence reads TGTGCCTGCCGTATCGAACGGACTGAAGCTTTCTTT.